A selection of T cell receptor beta chains follows, all from one sample in a study of blood T cell repertoires in COVID-19. Assay used: immunoSEQ multiplex PCR; TCRdb lists only in-frame clones, some missing. This sample has a few hundred thousand clones, with approximately 85% found just once. Sample: peripheral blood. These receptors came from a human donor with COVID-19, enrolled during active disease. The donor label of this sample is uncertain. CDR3s include the opening cysteine and the closing phenylalanine or tryptophan.

TRBV30,CAWAEGRGNRQPQHF
TRBV19,CASRTEENIQYF
TRBV20-1,CSASLGGGFVPYEQYF
TRBV29-1,CSAGQGNGVTEAFF
TRBV19,CASRRGEGRYEQYF
TRBV9,CASSVGTSQVHTEAFF
TRBV30,CAWSVRVSNQPQHF
TRBV15,CATSNRAPDRGNSPLHF
TRBV5-1,CASKPGTGRTYEQYF
TRBV7-2,CASSWGQINTEAFF
TRBV3-1/TRBV3-2,CASSRERTDHNIGELFF
TRBV7-3,CASSFESSGANVLTF
TRBV9,CASSPSHFSGNYGYTF
TRBV19,CATSAIGTEAFF
TRBV6-1,CASSEPGTYEQYF
TRBV5-5,CASSFETSGTKYQFF
TRBV18,CASSPDRGSEKLFF
TRBV3-1/TRBV3-2,CASSQIGAGGGPYNSPLHF
TRBV5-4,CASSFQLASNEQFF
TRBV6-5,CASSFGGSYNEQFF
TRBV29-1,CSVEQPLGGNYEQYF
TRBV9,CASSARGGGTSGPNEQFF
TRBV7-2,CASSPRLASTGELFF
TRBV30,CAWSVGGSGPQHF
TRBV14,CASGQSLMNTEAFF
TRBV19,CASNRDYSNQPQHF
TRBV6-5,CASLETRGSEAFF
TRBV16,CASSQWGGSYNEQFF